A selection of T cell receptor beta chains follows, all from one sample in a study of T cell responses to AZD1222 COVID-19 vaccine. Clones were sequenced by immunoSEQ multiplex PCR, and TCRdb holds only the in-frame ones, with some missing. Altogether 150,000 or so clones are present, over 90% being singletons, with the ten largest covering over 4%. The sequences come from peripheral blood, collected on day 0 of AZD1222 vaccination. The receptors come from an adult in good health. CDR3s include the opening cysteine and the closing phenylalanine or tryptophan. The D gene is left open where the match is weak. A row's size may be missing; if present it is once, few, many or a size class.

V	size	D	J	CDR3	DNA
TRBV6-5	-	TRBD1	TRBJ2-7	CASSPGTGDSYEQYF	TGTGCCAGCAGTCCCGGGACAGGGGATTCCTACGAGCAGTACTTC
TRBV4-1	-	-	TRBJ1-2	CASSQDRGSRSYGYTF	TGCGCCAGCAGCCAAGATCGAGGCAGCCGAAGCTATGGCTACACCTTC
TRBV9	once	TRBD1	TRBJ2-7	CASSPWTGSYEQYF	TGTGCCAGCAGCCCCTGGACAGGCTCCTACGAGCAGTACTTC
TRBV19	-	-	TRBJ1-1	CASLPPGDTEAFF	TGTGCCAGTCTCCCACCAGGGGACACTGAAGCTTTCTTT
TRBV11-3	-	-	TRBJ2-1	CASSSGTYGNNEQFF	TGTGCCAGCAGCTCCGGGACTTATGGAAACAATGAGCAGTTCTTC
TRBV2	-	TRBD1	TRBJ1-2	CASRPGTGPNYGYTF	TGTGCCAGCAGGCCCGGGACAGGACCTAACTATGGCTACACCTTC
TRBV24-1	-	TRBD2	TRBJ2-1	CATGRAGGPKQFF	TGTGCCACCGGGCGAGCGGGAGGGCCCAAGCAGTTCTTC
TRBV5-1	-	-	TRBJ1-1	CASSLRTYTEAFF	TGCGCCAGCAGCTTGAGGACATACACTGAAGCTTTCTTT
TRBV19	-	-	TRBJ1-5	CASTLRDPLGQPQHF	TGTGCCAGTACCCTAAGGGATCCTCTTGGGCAGCCCCAGCATTTT
TRBV14	few	-	TRBJ1-5	CASSQGGASNQPQHF	TGTGCCAGCAGCCAAGGGGGGGCAAGCAATCAGCCCCAGCATTTT
TRBV29-1	-	-	TRBJ1-6	CSVEDAGSSVDHNSPLHF	TGCAGCGTTGAAGATGCGGGTTCGAGCGTTGATCATAATTCACCCCTCCACTTT
TRBV3-1/TRBV3-2	few	-	TRBJ1-2	CASSHGPTYGYTF	TGTGCCAGCAGCCACGGTCCGACCTATGGCTACACCTTC
TRBV9	-	-	TRBJ2-1	CASSVDLGLYNEQFF	TGTGCCAGCAGCGTAGATTTGGGACTTTACAATGAGCAGTTCTTC
TRBV28	-	-	TRBJ2-1	CASSFIAGAHEQFF	TGTGCCAGCAGTTTTATTGCGGGGGCCCATGAGCAGTTCTTC
TRBV9	-	-	TRBJ1-1	CASSASSLGTEAFF	TGTGCCAGCAGCGCTTCCTCACTGGGAACTGAAGCTTTCTTT
TRBV2	-	-	TRBJ1-6	CASSEGYDSYNSPLHF	TGTGCCAGCAGTGAGGGATACGACTCCTATAATTCACCCCTCCACTTT
TRBV9	-	TRBD2	TRBJ2-5	CASSVLNGRAGETQYF	TGTGCCAGCAGCGTATTGAACGGGAGGGCCGGGGAGACCCAGTACTTC
TRBV12-5	-	TRBD2	TRBJ2-1	CASGLGLAGYNEQFF	TGTGCTAGTGGCCTCGGACTAGCGGGCTACAATGAGCAGTTCTTC
TRBV19	-	TRBD2	TRBJ2-3	CASSIEAGAPIDTQYF	TGTGCCAGTAGTATAGAGGCGGGAGCTCCCATAGATACGCAGTATTTT
TRBV5-1	-	TRBD2	TRBJ2-5	CASSSLAGGQETQYF	TGCGCCAGCAGCAGTTTAGCGGGAGGCCAAGAGACCCAGTACTTC
TRBV3-1/TRBV3-2	-	TRBD2	TRBJ2-1	CASSRTSENNEQFF	TGTGCCAGCAGCCGGACTAGCGAGAACAATGAGCAGTTCTTC
TRBV9	-	TRBD1	TRBJ2-2	CASSLRDRVGDGELFF	TGTGCCAGCAGCCTGCGGGACAGGGTAGGCGACGGGGAGCTGTTTTTT
TRBV19	-	-	TRBJ1-5	CATQGGGNQPQHF	TGTGCCACTCAGGGTGGCGGCAATCAGCCCCAGCATTTT
TRBV4-1	-	-	TRBJ1-5	CASSPLGFSNQPQHF	TGCGCCAGCAGCCCTTTAGGGTTTAGCAATCAGCCCCAGCATTTT
TRBV19	once	TRBD2	TRBJ2-7	CASSTPGLADEQYF	TGTGCCAGTAGTACTCCGGGACTAGCCGACGAGCAGTACTTC